This T cell receptor beta chain originates from a study of molecular identifiers for immune sequencing clone quantification. Across the whole study: Naive CD8 RNA (roughly 20,000 or 100,000 cells) was divided into five aliquots, with four sequenced.

On this clonotype: Its antigen remains unknown.

V lost 2 bases and J lost 0; bases outside the gene matches: 16. This CDR3 region has 21 residues. Looked up from germline, CDR1 is MDHEN and CDR2 is SYDVKM. Both previously described methods and listed TCR primers were employed to make bulk TCR libraries. TCRdb re-analysed the PCR reads in MiXCR, keeping a single row per CDR3 protein. The sample lists approximately 680,000 distinct CDR3 sequences; 25% were seen once. Study results and limitations: Identical TCR molecules can share a barcode, and this sharing could underestimate highly expanded clone sizes.

This sequence joins TRBV28 and TRBJ2-1, with 10 nucleotides matching TRBD1. The sequenced material came from naive CD8+ T cells from blood, with Jurkat cell RNA spiked in. Subset denoted: FACS-sorted CD8+CD4-CCR7+CD45RA+ naive T cells. The origin of this receptor is a human donor in good health. Some libraries in this study had Jurkat cell RNA spiked in. The DNA for the CDR3 is TGTGCCAGCAGTTTAGCCCCCGGGACAGGGGTCGATCCTAGCTCCTACAATGAGCAGTTCTTC. Encoded protein: CASSLAPGTGVDPSSYNEQFF. The full variable domain, its missing parts supplied by reference TRBV28 and TRBJ2-1, is DVKVTQSSRYLVKRTGEKVFLECVQDMDHENMFWYRQDPGLGLRLIYFSYDVKMKEKGDIPEGYSVSREKKERFSLILESASTNQTSMYLCASSLAPGTGVDPSSYNEQFFGPGTRLTVL.